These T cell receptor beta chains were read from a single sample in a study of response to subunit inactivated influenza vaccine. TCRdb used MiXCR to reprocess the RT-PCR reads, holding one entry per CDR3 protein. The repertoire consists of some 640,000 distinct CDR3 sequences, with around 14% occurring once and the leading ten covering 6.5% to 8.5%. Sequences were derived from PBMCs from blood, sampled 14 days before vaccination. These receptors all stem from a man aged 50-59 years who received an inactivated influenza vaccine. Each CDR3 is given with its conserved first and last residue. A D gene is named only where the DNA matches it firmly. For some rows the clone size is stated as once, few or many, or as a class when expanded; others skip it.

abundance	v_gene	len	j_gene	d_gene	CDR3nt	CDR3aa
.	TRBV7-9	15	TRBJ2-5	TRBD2	TGTGCCAGCAGGAGTAGCGGGGGATTCCAAGAGACCCAGTACTTC	CASRSSGGFQETQYF
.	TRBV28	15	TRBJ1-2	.	TGTGCCAGCAGTTTTCAGCAGAGAACTAACTATGGCTACACCTTC	CASSFQQRTNYGYTF
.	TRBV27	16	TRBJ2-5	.	TGTGCCAGCAGTCTCATCGGGACAAGACCCCAAGAGACCCAGTACTTC	CASSLIGTRPQETQYF
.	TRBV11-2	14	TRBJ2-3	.	TGTGCCAGCAGCCGCATAGCGGCCACAGATACGCAGTATTTT	CASSRIAATDTQYF
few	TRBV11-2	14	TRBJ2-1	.	TGTGCCAGCAGCTTACTTGGCAGGGCAAATGAGCAGTTCTTC	CASSLLGRANEQFF
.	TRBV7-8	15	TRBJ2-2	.	TGTGCCAGCAGCTTAGAGCGGGTTAACACCGGGGAGCTGTTTTTT	CASSLERVNTGELFF
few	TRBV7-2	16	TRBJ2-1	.	TGTGCCAGCAGCTTAATCGGCGGGAAAGATTACAATGAGCAGTTCTTC	CASSLIGGKDYNEQFF
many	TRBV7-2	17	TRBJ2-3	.	TGTGCCAGCAGCTACCGACCTCACAGGCCGGGCACAGATACGCAGTATTTT	CASSYRPHRPGTDTQYF
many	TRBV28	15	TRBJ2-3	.	TGTGCCAGCAGCCAACCGGGACATCGCACAGATACGCAGTATTTT	CASSQPGHRTDTQYF
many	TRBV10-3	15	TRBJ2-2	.	TGTGCCATCAGTGAGTCACAGGGTGGCACCGGGGAGCTGTTTTTT	CAISESQGGTGELFF
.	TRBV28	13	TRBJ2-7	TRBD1	TGTGCCACAGACGGGACAGGGCAATTTGTGCAGTACTTC	CATDGTGQFVQYF
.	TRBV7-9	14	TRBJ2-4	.	TGTGCCAGCAGCTTAGCTTGGGGCAAAAACATTCAGTACTTC	CASSLAWGKNIQYF
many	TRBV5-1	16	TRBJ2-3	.	TGCGCCAGCAGCTACCGGGACGGCCTTAGCACAGATACGCAGTATTTT	CASSYRDGLSTDTQYF
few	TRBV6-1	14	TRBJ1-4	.	TGTGCCAGCACCCATTCCCCAGGGGTCGAAAAACTGTTTTTT	CASTHSPGVEKLFF
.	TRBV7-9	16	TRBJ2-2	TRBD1	TGTGCCAGCAGCCCTAATCCGGGACAGGGGACCGGGGAGCTGTTTTTT	CASSPNPGQGTGELFF
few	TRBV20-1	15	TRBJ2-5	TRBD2	TGCAGTGCTAGCGGGACTAGCGGGAGTCAAGAGACCCAGTACTTC	CSASGTSGSQETQYF
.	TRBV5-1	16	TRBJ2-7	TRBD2	TGCGCCAGCAGCGGTGGAGCTAGCGGAAACTCCTACGAGCAGTACTTC	CASSGGASGNSYEQYF
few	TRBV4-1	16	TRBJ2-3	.	TGCGCCAGCAGCCAAGAGGCGGGCTTCAAAACAGATACGCAGTATTTT	CASSQEAGFKTDTQYF
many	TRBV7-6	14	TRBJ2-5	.	TGTGCCAGCAGCTTAGCTCTGGGCCGGGAGACCCAGTACTTC	CASSLALGRETQYF
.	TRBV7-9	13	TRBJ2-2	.	TGTGCCAGCAGGATGGGTGGGACCGGGGAGCTGTTTTTT	CASRMGGTGELFF
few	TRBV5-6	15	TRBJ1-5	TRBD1	TGTGCCAGCAAAAGATCGGACAGGGACAATCAGCCCCAGCATTTT	CASKRSDRDNQPQHF
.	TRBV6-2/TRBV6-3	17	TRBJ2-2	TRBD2	TGTGCCAGCATTTGGACTAGCGGGGGGGCAAATACCGGGGAGCTGTTTTTT	CASIWTSGGANTGELFF
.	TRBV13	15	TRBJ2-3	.	TGTGCCAGCACCCGACGGGCGGGGGCCACAGATACGCAGTATTTT	CASTRRAGATDTQYF
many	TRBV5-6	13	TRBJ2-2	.	TGTGCCACCCGGGGAGTCAGCACCGGGGAGCTGTTTTTT	CATRGVSTGELFF
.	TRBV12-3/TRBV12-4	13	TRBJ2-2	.	TGTGCCAGCAGTTTCTTCATGACCGGGGAGCTGTTTTTT	CASSFFMTGELFF
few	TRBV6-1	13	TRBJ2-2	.	TGTGCCCACGAGGGCGGCGGCACCGGGGAGCTGTTTTTT	CAHEGGGTGELFF
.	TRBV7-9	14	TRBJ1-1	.	TGTGCCAGCAGCGCACAGACCAAGAGGGCTGAAGCTTTCTTT	CASSAQTKRAEAFF
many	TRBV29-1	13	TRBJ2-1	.	TGCAGCGTTGTAAGGAGCTCCTACAATGAGCAGTTCTTC	CSVVRSSYNEQFF
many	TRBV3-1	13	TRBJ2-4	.	TGTGCCAGCAGCACCAGGGGGGAAAACATTCAGTACTTC	CASSTRGENIQYF
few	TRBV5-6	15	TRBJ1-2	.	TGTGCCAGCAGCCCCCGGGACCGAGCTAACTATGGCTACACCTTC	CASSPRDRANYGYTF
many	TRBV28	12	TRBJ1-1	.	TGTGCCAGCAGTTTAAAGGGCTCTGAAGCTTTCTTT	CASSLKGSEAFF
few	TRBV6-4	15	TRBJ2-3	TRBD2	TGTGCCAGCAGTGTCGGACTAGCGGGGTCGGATACGCAGTATTTT	CASSVGLAGSDTQYF
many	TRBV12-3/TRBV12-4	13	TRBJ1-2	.	TGTGCCAGCAGGCCGACAGGATCCTATGGCTACACCTTC	CASRPTGSYGYTF
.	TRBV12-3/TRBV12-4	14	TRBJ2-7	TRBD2	TGTGCCAGCAGTCCGGGGGGACTGAGATACGAGCAGTACTTC	CASSPGGLRYEQYF
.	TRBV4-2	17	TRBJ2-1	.	TGTGCCAGCAGCCCAGCAGGTGGGGGCCCCTCCTACAATGAGCAGTTCTTC	CASSPAGGGPSYNEQFF
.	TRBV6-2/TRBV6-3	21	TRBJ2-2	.	TGTGCCAGCAGTTACTCTGAGGCGGACTATCTTACCTTAAAGAACACCGGGGAGCTGTTTTTT	CASSYSEADYLTLKNTGELFF
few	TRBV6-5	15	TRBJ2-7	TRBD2	TGTGCCAGCAGTTACTCGGGGAGGGCCAACTACGAGCAGTACTTC	CASSYSGRANYEQYF
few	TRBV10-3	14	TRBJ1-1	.	TGTGCCATCAGTGTGGGCCGGGTGAACACTGAAGCTTTCTTT	CAISVGRVNTEAFF
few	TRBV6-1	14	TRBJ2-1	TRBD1	TGTGCCAGCAGGCGACAGGGAATGGGGAATGAGCAGTTCTTC	CASRRQGMGNEQFF
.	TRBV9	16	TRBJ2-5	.	TGTGCCAGCAGCGTGGGGCAGGGCGATATTTGGGAGACCCAGTACTTC	CASSVGQGDIWETQYF
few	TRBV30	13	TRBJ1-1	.	TGTGCCTGGAGCACCGGGACCGGTGTTGAGGCTTTCTTT	CAWSTGTGVEAFF
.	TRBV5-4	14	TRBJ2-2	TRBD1	TGTGCCAGCAGCATTGACAGGGGGCATCCCGAGCTGTTTTTT	CASSIDRGHPELFF
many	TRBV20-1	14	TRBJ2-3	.	TGCAGTGCTAGAGTAGGGGGAAACACAGATACGCAGTATTTT	CSARVGGNTDTQYF
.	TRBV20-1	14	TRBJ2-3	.	TGCAGTGCCACAGGTCTAGAGAGCACAGATACGCAGTATTTT	CSATGLESTDTQYF
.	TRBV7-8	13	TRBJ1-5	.	TGTGCCAGCAGCGGGCAGGTGAATCAGCCCCAGCATTTT	CASSGQVNQPQHF
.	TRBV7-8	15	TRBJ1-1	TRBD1	TGTGCCAGCAGCGAGAACAGGGGGCCGGGGACTGAAGCTTTCTTT	CASSENRGPGTEAFF
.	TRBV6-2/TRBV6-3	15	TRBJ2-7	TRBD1	TGTGCCAGCAGACCGACCGGGACAGGGGGCCACGAGCAGTACTTC	CASRPTGTGGHEQYF
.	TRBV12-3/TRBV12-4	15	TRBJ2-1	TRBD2	TGTGCCAGCAGTTTACGGGAGGGCGTGAAGGGTGAGCAGTTCTTC	CASSLREGVKGEQFF
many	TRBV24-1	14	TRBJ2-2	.	TGTGCCACCAGTGACGTGGGAAGCACCGGGGAGCTGTTTTTT	CATSDVGSTGELFF
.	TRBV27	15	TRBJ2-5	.	TGTGCCAGCAGTTCTAGACTAGTACAAAGGGAGACCCAGTACTTC	CASSSRLVQRETQYF
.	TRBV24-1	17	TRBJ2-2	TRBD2	TGTGCCACCAGTGATTTTCGGACTAGCGGGAACACCGGGGAGCTGTTTTTT	CATSDFRTSGNTGELFF
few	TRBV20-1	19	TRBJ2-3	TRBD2	TGCAGTGCTAGAGATTTTGGCCGGACTAGCGGGAGGGCCTTCCCGACGCAGTATTTT	CSARDFGRTSGRAFPTQYF
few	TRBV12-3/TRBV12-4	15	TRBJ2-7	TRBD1	TGTGCCAGCAGTTCCCGGGACAGGGGCGTCTACGAGCAGTACTTC	CASSSRDRGVYEQYF
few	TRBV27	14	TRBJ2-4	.	TGTGCCAGCAGTGGCAGTGTAGCCAAAAACATTCAGTACTTC	CASSGSVAKNIQYF
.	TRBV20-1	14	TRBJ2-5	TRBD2	TGCAGTGCCCACTTTAGCGGGAGCGGCGAGACCCAGTACTTC	CSAHFSGSGETQYF
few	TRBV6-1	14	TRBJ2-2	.	TGTGCCAGCAGTGAAGATTGGAACACCGGGGAGCTGTTTTTT	CASSEDWNTGELFF